These T cell receptor beta chains were read from a single sample in a study of blood T cell repertoires in COVID-19. Profiling relied on immunoSEQ multiplex PCR, and the TCRdb table lists in-frame clones only, not all of them. The sample contains 250,000 to 350,000 clones, around 85% of which appear only once. Sequencing used PBMCs or T cells enriched from blood (not recorded which). The receptors shown here come from a woman between 25 and 40 years old who had recovered from COVID-19. CDR3s include the opening cysteine and the closing phenylalanine or tryptophan. The D gene is left open where the match is weak. Expanded clones are given a class, and other clones once, few, many or no size at all.

d_call,v_call,j_call,clone_size,cdr3_nt,cdr3_aa
NA,TRBV25-1,TRBJ1-4,NA,TGTGCCAGCAGTGATTTGGGGGGACCCACTAATGAAAAACTGTTTTTT,CASSDLGGPTNEKLFF
TRBD1,TRBV28,TRBJ1-2,NA,TGTGCCTGGGGGACAGATAACTATGGCTACACCTTC,CAWGTDNYGYTF
TRBD1,TRBV20-1,TRBJ1-5,NA,TGCAGTGCTAGTAGGGGGCGGTCAGGGCCCCGTAGGAGCAATCAGCCCCAGCATTTT,CSASRGRSGPRRSNQPQHF
NA,TRBV5-1,TRBJ1-6,NA,TGCGCCAGCGGGTCGGGGGATTCACCCCTCCACTTT,CASGSGDSPLHF
TRBD1,TRBV30,TRBJ1-1,NA,TGTGCGGGAACAGGGGGGGAGACTGAAGCTTTCTTT,CAGTGGETEAFF
TRBD2,TRBV2,TRBJ2-1,few,TGTGCCAGCATTTGGGCTAGCGGTTACAATGAGCAGTTCTTC,CASIWASGYNEQFF
TRBD2,TRBV28,TRBJ2-3,NA,TGTGCCAGCAGTCCCGGGACTAGGGGGGATACGCAGTATTTT,CASSPGTRGDTQYF
TRBD2,TRBV6-5,TRBJ2-7,NA,TGTGCCAGCAGCCCCGCTCAGGGCGGGGGCGAGCAGTACTTC,CASSPAQGGGEQYF
NA,TRBV10-3,TRBJ1-5,NA,TGTGCCATCAGTGATTCAGGGGCTCAGCCCCAGCATTTT,CAISDSGAQPQHF
TRBD1,TRBV19,TRBJ1-1,NA,TGTGCCAGTAGTAGGCGGGACAGACCGACGGAAGCTTTCTTT,CASSRRDRPTEAFF
NA,TRBV11-2,TRBJ1-2,NA,TGTGCCAGCAGCTTGCAGGGTCACATTTACTATGGCTACACCTTC,CASSLQGHIYYGYTF
TRBD1,TRBV24-1,TRBJ2-6,NA,TGTGCCACCAGTGACGACAGGGGGTCTGGGGCCAACGTCCTGACTTTC,CATSDDRGSGANVLTF
NA,TRBV5-4,TRBJ2-2,NA,TGTGCCAGCAGCCCTACAGCTACCGGGGAGCTGTTTTTT,CASSPTATGELFF
TRBD1,TRBV5-1,TRBJ1-1,NA,TGCGCCAGCAGCCCGGACAGGGATACTGAAGCTTTCTTT,CASSPDRDTEAFF
NA,TRBV6-5,TRBJ1-4,NA,TGTGCCAGCATTGGCGGCGGGTCTAATGAAAAACTGTTTTTT,CASIGGGSNEKLFF
TRBD1,TRBV28,TRBJ1-3,NA,TGTGCCAGCCAGGGGGCTTCTGGAAACACCATATATTTT,CASQGASGNTIYF
NA,TRBV6-4,TRBJ1-1,NA,TGTGCCAGCAGCTTCGACAGGAACACTGAAGCTTTCTTT,CASSFDRNTEAFF
NA,TRBV29-1,TRBJ2-5,NA,TGCAGCGTGAGACAGATGTACCAAGAGACCCAGTACTTC,CSVRQMYQETQYF
TRBD1,TRBV27,TRBJ2-5,NA,TGTGCCAGCAGCACGGACAGGTGGGAGACCCAGTACTTC,CASSTDRWETQYF
NA,TRBV10-1,TRBJ2-2,once,TGCGCCAGCAGTGAGTCGACTTCGGGCGGGGAGCTGTTTTTT,CASSESTSGGELFF
TRBD2,TRBV7-4,TRBJ2-7,NA,TGTGCCAGCAGCTCCAGCGGGGTAAGCTCCTACGAGCAGTACTTC,CASSSSGVSSYEQYF
TRBD2,TRBV19,TRBJ2-3,NA,TGTGCCAGTAGTATGACTAGCGGGGGTAGTTTGGGCACAGATACGCAGTATTTT,CASSMTSGGSLGTDTQYF
NA,TRBV10-1,TRBJ1-1,NA,TGCGCCAGCAGTGAGACACTGAACACTGAAGCTTTCTTT,CASSETLNTEAFF
TRBD1,TRBV19,TRBJ1-1,NA,TGTGCCAGTAGTACAGACAGGGACACTGAAGCTTTCTTT,CASSTDRDTEAFF
TRBD2,TRBV6-5,TRBJ2-3,NA,TGTGCCAGCAGGGGAGCGGGGCACACAGATACGCAGTATTTT,CASRGAGHTDTQYF
TRBD1,TRBV28,TRBJ1-2,NA,TGTGCCAGCAGTTTCGACAGGGCGGGCGGCTACACCTTC,CASSFDRAGGYTF
NA,TRBV5-1,TRBJ1-1,NA,TGCGCCAGCAGGGCAGGGTTTAGGGACACTGAAGCTTTCTTT,CASRAGFRDTEAFF
TRBD1,TRBV7-9,TRBJ1-1,once,TGTGCCAGCAGCACCGGGACAGGGGCTAGTTTAAACACTGAAGCTTTCTTT,CASSTGTGASLNTEAFF
NA,TRBV3-1/TRBV3-2,TRBJ2-6,NA,TGTGCCAGCAGCCAAACATACAGTGCCAACGTCCTGACTTTC,CASSQTYSANVLTF
NA,TRBV19,TRBJ1-5,NA,TGTGCCAGTAGTATTACTCAGCGGCGGGGTGGCAATCAGCCCCAGCATTTT,CASSITQRRGGNQPQHF
NA,TRBV7-8,TRBJ2-4,once,TGTGCCAGCAGCCCGGACCTACAGGAAAACATTCAGTACTTC,CASSPDLQENIQYF
TRBD2,TRBV30,TRBJ2-7,NA,TGTGCCTGGAGTGTCGGCGGGAGTTATGGGTACGAGCAGTACTTC,CAWSVGGSYGYEQYF
TRBD2,TRBV24-1,TRBJ2-3,few,TGTGCCACCAGTCATAGCGGGAGGGGTTTCACAGATACGCAGTATTTT,CATSHSGRGFTDTQYF
NA,TRBV5-6,TRBJ2-1,NA,TGTGCCAGCAGCCGGGTCTACAATGAGCAGTTCTTC,CASSRVYNEQFF
NA,TRBV2,TRBJ2-7,NA,TGTGCCAGCAGTGAACATGTCTACGAGCAGTACTTC,CASSEHVYEQYF
TRBD1,TRBV2,TRBJ2-5,NA,TGTGCCAGCAGGCTCGGGACAGTCCAAGAGACCCAGTACTTC,CASRLGTVQETQYF
NA,TRBV4-2,TRBJ1-6,NA,TGTGCCAGCAGCCAAGATCAGGCACCCCTCCACTTT,CASSQDQAPLHF
NA,TRBV6-1,TRBJ1-4,NA,TGTGCCAGCAGCGAAGAGAAACTGGGACATCTGCTAGCAACTAATGAAAAACTGTTTTTT,CASSEEKLGHLLATNEKLFF
TRBD1,TRBV28,TRBJ1-2,NA,TGTGCCAGCAGTCCCGGGACAGGGGGGGTTCGTAACTATGGCTACACCTTC,CASSPGTGGVRNYGYTF
TRBD1,TRBV5-1,TRBJ1-1,NA,TGCGCCAGCAGCTTGGGGGCCGGACAGGGGGCCTCAGTCTGGCGTGAAGCTTTCTTT,CASSLGAGQGASVWREAFF
NA,TRBV5-6,TRBJ1-6,NA,TGTGCCAGCAAAGGAGGCGGGTATAATTCACCCCTCCACTTT,CASKGGGYNSPLHF
TRBD2,TRBV15,TRBJ2-7,NA,TGTGCCACCAGCAGATGGGGGGAGGGGACTAGCGGCTACGAGCAGTACTTC,CATSRWGEGTSGYEQYF
NA,TRBV19,TRBJ2-1,NA,TGTGCCAGTAGTATGGGACTGGACTACAATGAGCAGTTCTTC,CASSMGLDYNEQFF
TRBD2,TRBV19,TRBJ2-7,NA,TGTGCCAGTACCCGCCGGGGGGGCCTCTACGAGCAGTACTTC,CASTRRGGLYEQYF
NA,TRBV11-2,TRBJ2-3,once,TGTGCCAGCAGCCCTTATTGGACAGAAAGCACAGATACGCAGTATTTT,CASSPYWTESTDTQYF
TRBD1,TRBV19,TRBJ2-5,NA,TGTGCCAGTAGTATAGATGCGGGACAGGGGCAAGAGACCCAGTACTTC,CASSIDAGQGQETQYF
NA,TRBV28,TRBJ1-1,NA,TGTGCCAGCAGTTTAGGCCATGCGGTGGCTGAAGCTTTCTTT,CASSLGHAVAEAFF
TRBD2,TRBV7-2,TRBJ2-1,NA,TGTGCCAGCAGCGGACTAGCGGGGTACAATGAGCAGTTCTTC,CASSGLAGYNEQFF
TRBD1,TRBV19,TRBJ1-2,once,TGTGCCAGTTGGACAGGGAACTATGGCTACACCTTC,CASWTGNYGYTF
NA,TRBV19,TRBJ1-1,NA,TGTGCCAGTAGCCATCTCGGAGGGACCGTCCCTTTGAACACTGAAGCTTTCTTT,CASSHLGGTVPLNTEAFF
TRBD1,TRBV19,TRBJ2-4,NA,TGTGCCAGTAGTACGGACAGGGCCATTCAGTACTTC,CASSTDRAIQYF
NA,TRBV6-4,TRBJ1-2,few,TGTGCCAGCAGTGACTCCACGGGGGTCTATGGCTACACCTTC,CASSDSTGVYGYTF
NA,TRBV5-1,TRBJ2-7,NA,TGCGCCAGCAGCTTGATAGACAGCTCCTACGAGCAGTACTTC,CASSLIDSSYEQYF
NA,TRBV27,TRBJ1-1,NA,TGTGCCAGCAGACAAATGTTCAACACTGAAGCTTTCTTT,CASRQMFNTEAFF
NA,TRBV28,TRBJ1-5,NA,TGTGCCAGCACAAACAGGGACAATCAGCCCCAGCATTTT,CASTNRDNQPQHF
NA,TRBV11-2,TRBJ2-5,NA,TGTGCCAGCAGCTTAGCCCCGGGTCTGAAAGAGACCCAGTACTTC,CASSLAPGLKETQYF
NA,TRBV5-6,TRBJ2-7,NA,TGTGCCAGCAGTTTCTCCGGGAGCTCCTACGAGCAGTACTTC,CASSFSGSSYEQYF
TRBD1,TRBV7-9,TRBJ1-2,NA,TGTGCCAGCAGCTCCGCCTTTTCGGACAGGAACTATGGCTACACCTTC,CASSSAFSDRNYGYTF
TRBD2,TRBV5-4,TRBJ2-7,few,TGTGCCAGCAGCTTGCGGACTAGCCTATACGAGCAGTACTTC,CASSLRTSLYEQYF